This TCR beta chain was identified during a study of human T cells and chemical hapten exposure listed by TCRdb under 2021. As for the study more broadly: For sensitization, 2% DPC in acetone was applied to a 2 cm by 2 cm area of upper inner arm skin. Twenty-nine alopecia patients provided blood for TCR sequencing at one to four time points (pre-sensitization, 2, 6 and 24 weeks). This study followed changes in the peripheral blood TCR repertoire in vivo during primary and secondary sensitization of alopecia patients to the hapten diphenylcyclopropenone (DPC). Patients additionally received weekly therapeutic DPC doses to the scalp throughout the roughly 24-week study period. Patch tests used Finn chambers with 0.01% DPC on the upper back, scored after 6 days by International Contact Dermatitis Research Group standards. Blood samples were taken from patients before sensitization (week 0) and then at 2, 6 and about 24 weeks after DPC sensitization. Alopecia areata with under or over 50% scalp involvement, alopecia totalis and alopecia universalis were represented in the patient cohort, which was mostly female. Libraries were pooled for sequencing, and variation in per-sample TCR yields was attributed mainly to small differences in library volumes within the pool. Overall study outcomes, separate from this receptor: All patients had alopecia, a presumed autoimmune disease, so their immune response might differ from that of healthy individuals. After repeated subsampling, changes were observed in the strength of the expansion versus patch-test correlation and in the threshold at which the correlation became significant. A positive correlation was found between the number of PT1 expanded TCRs and patch test score, with significance reached at thresholds 8, 16 and 32 but not 4. DPC sensitization did not change how many TCRs were above 1 in 1000 frequency, and no evidence was found of alterations in global repertoire structure. Expanded TCRs formed significantly more large CDR3 similarity clusters than pre-sensitization or healthy control sets, consistent with antigen-driven responses.

According to the study, the label for this sample's time point signals: patch test 2, 6 weeks after DPC sensitization. Interpreted using the paper, the treatment or condition label stands for: therapeutic diphenylcyclopropenone sensitization with weekly scalp DPC. At every patch-test visit, the blood draw took place before the patch test was put on. Patients were considered eligible if aged 18 to 70, diagnosed with alopecia and deemed suitable for DPC therapy, and patients were excluded if pregnant. Total RNA was extracted from unfractionated whole blood collected in Tempus Blood RNA tubes. Libraries were made using RACE. TCRdb records NextSeq 500 as the sequencer. During library preparation, unique molecular identifiers were attached to individual cDNA molecules so that TCRs could be counted in a quantitative, reproducible way. Each blood RNA sample was used to sequence both TCR alpha and TCR beta chains. The source study handled its data this way. The median number of TCRs per sample was around 100,000, ranging from roughly 20,000 to 700,000. V, J and CDR3 annotation of the TCR reads was performed with the Decombinator software suite. Every sample was subsampled to the same number of TCRs (28,000) for the PS versus PT1 abundance plots. TCRs were defined as expanded if absent before sensitization and observed at least eight times at the 2-week time point. TCRdb applied fastp at Q25 and MiXCR to the public reads, then kept only in-frame beta chains. Merged by CDR3 protein, the rows form single entries marked with the most common genes and DNA. The V and J calls shown here were made by TCRdb, not taken from the authors' results. The sample data list about 110,000 distinct CDR3 sequences, and roughly 9% of these were observed just once. The ten largest clones take up 2.5% to 3.5% of the sample.

V was cut back by 6 bases and J by 2 bases, leaving a gap of 7 bases between them. The germline V gene (reference sequence) provides CDR1 MNHNY and CDR2 SVGAGI. There are 12 amino acids in the CDR3, from cysteine to phenylalanine inclusive. Just the 36-base CDR3 DNA is kept, in frame starting at base 1. This clonotype was picked up many times. Its recognized antigen is unknown. Per-base quality was not reported, and no clone a single base away is much larger than it. The sequence links TRBV6-6 to TRBJ1-2, with the D gene not clear enough to name. The source material was whole blood, sampled in connection with sensitization to the hapten diphenylcyclopropenone (DPC). The receptor's source is a woman aged 40 to 50 with alopecia areata. Some clones in this sample may be carry-over from other donors' samples. The CDR3 region: CASSGRNYGYTF. The DNA is TGTGCCAGCAGCGGCAGGAACTATGGCTACACCTTC.